This TCR beta chain was captured in a study of T cell repertoires in cytomegalovirus infection. This clonotype appeared many times. One entry per CDR3 protein, called by TCRdb with MiXCR from the reads. The repertoire holds about 300,000 distinct CDR3 sequences, with about a tenth as singletons. The CDR3 length is 17 residues. Germline V lookup: CDR1 SEHNR, CDR2 FQNEAQ (reference sequence). The junction had 12 bases not matched to a gene; V was cut back by 1 base and J by 4 bases. The chain links TRBV7-9 to TRBJ1-2; 7 positions match TRBD1. Sample: PBMCs. The receptor was isolated from a human donor in good health (CMV status not recorded). Some clones in this sample may be carry-over from other donors' samples. For the CDR3, the DNA is TGTGCCAGCAGCTTAGGACCGAGACAGGGTCAAGTCTATGGCTACACCTTC. Translation: CASSLGPRQGQVYGYTF.